Listed here is a single TCR beta chain. Its antigen remains unknown. This sample is part of a study of CD8+CD57+ T cells in acquired aplastic anemia. Notes on the study in general: Patients and controls shared nearly 30 CD8+ CDR3 sequences, highly expressed in patients.

All sequencing subjects had displayed CD8+CD57+ cell expansion on flow cytometry. Every patient presented with severe acquired aplastic anemia. Among the patients, none had received any therapy at the time of blood sampling. CDR3 and TCR beta VDJ profiling relied on genomic DNA as the template. TCRdb ran MiXCR on the reads and lists one entry per CDR3 protein. The sample records under 200,000 distinct CDR3 sequences, around 52% being singletons. The CDR3 is 17 amino acids. Germline V lookup: CDR1 LNHNV, CDR2 YYDKDF (reference sequence). V gave up 4 bases and J gave up 6 bases; unmatched junction bases: 15.

The sequenced sample consisted of sorted CD4+, CD8+, or CD8+CD57+ T cells (not recorded which) from PBMCs. The rearrangement uses TRBV15 and TRBJ2-7; 10 positions agree with TRBD2. The clonotype originates from a human donor with aplastic anemia. The CDR3 DNA follows: TGTGCCACCAGCACCTCTGAGGGGCTAGCGGGAGTGGGCGAGCAGTACTTC. Translation gives CATSTSEGLAGVGEQYF.